A selection of T cell receptor beta chains follows, all from one sample in a study of shared clonotypes between healthy human individuals. Repertoires were generated with immunoSEQ multiplex PCR, while TCRdb's copy carries only in-frame clones and drops some. This table holds 2.3 million or so clones, approximately 93% found once. The sequencing input was naive CD4+ T cells from PBMCs. The receptors come from a man aged 18 to 29 in good health. Some clones in this sample may be carry-over from other donors' samples. CDR3s include the opening cysteine and the closing phenylalanine or tryptophan. A D gene is named only where the DNA matches it firmly. Clone size appears in some rows only: once, few, many, or a class for an expanded clone.

.	.	TRBV27	TRBJ1-2	CASSQRGAVPGRSDYGYTF	TGTGCCAGCAGTCAACGAGGGGCTGTCCCCGGGCGTTCGGACTATGGCTACACCTTC
.	.	TRBV27	TRBJ2-3	CASSLILTAQTSSTDTQYF	TGTGCCAGCAGTTTAATCCTAACCGCGCAGACCTCTAGCACAGATACGCAGTATTTT
.	.	TRBV6-5	TRBJ1-3	CASSYSSASSGNTIYF	TGTGCCAGCAGTTACTCATCGGCAAGCTCTGGAAACACCATATATTTT
.	.	TRBV10-3	TRBJ2-1	CAISFGVPSYNEQFF	TGTGCCATCAGTTTCGGGGTTCCCTCCTACAATGAGCAGTTCTTC
.	.	TRBV4-1	TRBJ2-7	CASSQGLASSYEQYF	TGCGCCAGCAGCCAAGGGTTAGCCAGCTCCTACGAGCAGTACTTC
.	.	TRBV29-1	TRBJ1-5	CSVGGVGESQPQHF	TGCAGCGTTGGTGGGGTCGGGGAGAGTCAGCCCCAGCATTTT
.	.	TRBV29-1	TRBJ2-5	CSVGGTGTAGETQYF	TGCAGCGTGGGAGGTACCGGGACAGCGGGAGAGACCCAGTACTTC
TRBD2	.	TRBV2	TRBJ2-7	CASTDHGRGLAATYEQYF	TGTGCCAGCACCGACCACGGTCGGGGACTAGCGGCGACCTACGAGCAGTACTTC
.	.	TRBV7-2	TRBJ2-1	CASSHKKTGTEQFF	TGTGCCAGCAGTCACAAAAAAACCGGGACAGAGCAGTTCTTC
TRBD1	.	TRBV6-1	TRBJ1-1	CASRKTGPDTEAFF	TGTGCCAGCAGGAAGACAGGGCCTGACACTGAAGCTTTCTTT
.	.	TRBV7-9	TRBJ2-7	CASSLMGIPSYEQYF	TGTGCCAGCAGCTTAATGGGGATCCCCTCCTACGAGCAGTACTTC
TRBD1	.	TRBV27	TRBJ2-2	CATSLILWGRGPPNTGELFF	TGTGCCACCTCACTGATCCTCTGGGGCAGGGGGCCTCCGAACACCGGGGAGCTGTTTTTT
TRBD2	.	TRBV11-2	TRBJ2-7	CASSLVVLAGVEQYF	TGTGCCAGCAGCTTAGTGGTACTAGCGGGAGTCGAGCAGTACTTC
.	.	TRBV9	TRBJ2-1	CASSGTNEQFF	TGTGCCAGCAGCGGAACGAATGAGCAGTTCTTC
TRBD1	.	TRBV27	TRBJ1-5	CASSPISRGGNQPQHF	TGTGCCAGCAGCCCTATAAGCAGGGGGGGAAATCAGCCCCAGCATTTT
TRBD1	.	TRBV25-1	TRBJ2-7	CASLGQGNYEQYF	TGTGCCAGCCTGGGACAGGGGAACTACGAGCAGTACTTC
TRBD2	.	TRBV9	TRBJ2-1	CASSVGLLAGAYEQFF	TGTGCCAGCAGCGTAGGGTTACTAGCGGGAGCGTACGAGCAGTTCTTC
.	.	TRBV2	TRBJ1-1	CASSDMGGKDTEAFF	TGTGCCAGCAGCGATATGGGGGGGAAGGACACTGAAGCTTTCTTT
.	.	TRBV19	TRBJ2-6	CASSVQYPGANVLTF	TGTGCCAGCAGTGTACAGTACCCTGGGGCCAACGTCCTGACTTTC
.	.	TRBV5-6	TRBJ1-1	CASSPGGRQMNTEAFF	TGTGCCAGCAGCCCCGGTGGCAGGCAGATGAACACTGAAGCTTTCTTT
.	.	TRBV2	TRBJ1-5	CASSEGGQINQPQHF	TGTGCCAGCAGTGAGGGGGGGCAGATCAATCAGCCCCAGCATTTT
TRBD2	.	TRBV18	TRBJ2-1	CASSPLAGANEQFF	TGTGCCAGCTCACCACTAGCGGGAGCGAATGAGCAGTTCTTC
TRBD2	.	TRBV28	TRBJ2-1	CASSPLAGVMNEQFF	TGTGCCAGCAGTCCCCTAGCGGGAGTAATGAATGAGCAGTTCTTC
TRBD1	.	TRBV28	TRBJ2-3	CASSLWGQGATDTQYF	TGTGCCAGCAGTTTATGGGGCCAGGGGGCAACAGATACGCAGTATTTT
.	.	TRBV6-5	TRBJ2-3	CASAPRPSTDTQYF	TGTGCCTCCGCCCCAAGGCCTAGCACAGATACGCAGTATTTT
TRBD1	once	TRBV2	TRBJ1-1	CASSVDRVSEAFF	TGTGCCAGCAGTGTGGACAGGGTCTCTGAAGCTTTCTTT
.	.	TRBV29-1	TRBJ1-2	CSGREAVNYGYTF	TGCAGCGGGCGGGAGGCTGTGAACTATGGCTACACCTTC
.	.	TRBV19	TRBJ2-3	CASSIISDTQYF	TGTGCCAGTAGTATAATCTCTGATACGCAGTATTTT
.	.	TRBV2	TRBJ1-5	CASSEGGVWRPQHF	TGTGCCAGCAGTGAAGGAGGGGTTTGGCGGCCCCAGCATTTT
.	.	TRBV11-2	TRBJ2-5	CASSFTGRETQYF	TGTGCCAGCAGCTTCACAGGGAGGGAGACCCAGTACTTC
.	few	TRBV7-9	TRBJ1-1	CASSLAPKGTEAFF	TGTGCCAGCAGCTTAGCCCCGAAGGGAACTGAAGCTTTCTTT
.	.	TRBV5-1	TRBJ1-3	CASAAGEIGNTIYF	TGCGCCAGCGCGGCAGGGGAGATTGGAAACACCATATATTTT
.	.	TRBV11-1	TRBJ2-7	CASSLGLERFDF	TGTGCCAGCAGCTTAGGGCTGGAGAGGTTCGACTTC
.	.	TRBV21-1	TRBJ2-7	CASSKASTSGKPYEQYF	TGTGCCAGCAGCAAAGCTTCTACTAGCGGGAAACCCTACGAGCAGTACTTC
TRBD2	.	TRBV14	TRBJ2-3	CASSRLAGVTDTQYF	TGTGCCAGCAGCCGACTAGCGGGGGTCACAGATACGCAGTATTTT
.	.	TRBV11-3	TRBJ2-7	CASSIGQSSYEQYF	TGTGCCAGCAGCATTGGACAGTCCTCCTACGAGCAGTACTTC
.	.	TRBV9	TRBJ1-4	CASSELPWATNEKLFF	TGTGCCAGCAGCGAGCTACCATGGGCAACTAATGAAAAACTGTTTTTT
.	.	TRBV11-3	TRBJ2-7	CASSPLRGSCREQYF	TGTGCCAGCAGCCCCCTAAGAGGGAGCTGTCGAGAGCAGTACTTC
.	.	TRBV11-2	TRBJ1-2	CASSLDMRQFYGYTF	TGTGCCAGCAGCTTAGATATGAGGCAGTTCTATGGCTACACCTTC
TRBD2	.	TRBV30	TRBJ2-1	CASTLAGNEQFF	TGTGCCTCTACACTAGCGGGCAATGAGCAGTTCTTC
.	.	TRBV28	TRBJ2-6	CASRSLEVYSGANVLTF	TGTGCCAGCAGATCCCTGGAGGTGTACTCTGGGGCCAACGTCCTGACTTTC
.	.	TRBV9	TRBJ2-7	CASSVGAGTSYEQYF	TGTGCCAGCAGCGTAGGGGCGGGGACCTCCTACGAGCAGTACTTC
.	.	TRBV19	TRBJ2-6	CASSMGRGPGVLTF	TGTGCCAGTAGTATGGGTCGTGGGCCGGGGGTCCTGACTTTC
.	.	TRBV19	TRBJ2-2	CASSPNTPGAGELFF	TGTGCCAGTAGTCCGAATACACCGGGCGCCGGGGAGCTGTTTTTT